This T cell receptor beta chain was identified in a study of blood T cell repertoires in COVID-19. Only in-frame clones appear in the TCRdb table, and some are missing; sequencing was by immunoSEQ multiplex PCR. The table has roughly 92,000 clones, around 87% seen once. The sequencing input was peripheral blood. The receptor was derived from a human donor with acute or convalescent COVID-19. The donor label of this sample is uncertain.

DNA for the CDR3: TGCGCCAGCAGCTTGGATACAGGCAACACTGAAGCTTTCTTT. This sequence encodes CASSLDTGNTEAFF. The rearrangement links TRBV5-1 to TRBJ1-1; a possible D gene is TRBD1 (5 bases). From germline, CDR1 is SGHRS and CDR2 YFSETQ. The CDR3 runs to 14 residues. The V and J ends lost 0 bases and 2 bases respectively, with 8 bases between them. The full variable domain, rest sourced from reference TRBV5-1 and TRBJ1-1, is KAGVTQTPRYLIKTRGQQVTLSCSPISGHRSVSWYQQTPGQGLQFLFEYFSETQRNKGNFPGRFSGRQFSNSRSEMNVSTLELGDSALYLCASSLDTGNTEAFFGQGTRLTVV.